Presented here are 4 T cell receptor beta chains from one specimen sequenced in a study of cytomegalovirus exposure and HLA in healthy donors. With 60 Vbeta and 13 Jbeta primers, the PCR was carried out. Repertoires were generated with immunoSEQ multiplex PCR, while TCRdb's copy carries only in-frame clones and drops some. The sample lists 210,000 or so clones, more than 75% occurring once. The sequenced material came from PBMCs. The source is a human donor in good health.

This chain uses TRBV27 with TRBJ2-7; 10 bases agree with TRBD1. CDR3 length: 15 residues. Trimming took 6 bases from V and 0 from J; bases not matched to a gene: 5. Looked up from germline, CDR1 is MNHEY and CDR2 is SMNVEV (reference sequence). CDR3: CASRTTGGSSYEQYF. CDR3 sequence (DNA): TGTGCCAGCAGAACGACAGGGGGCTCCTCCTACGAGCAGTACTTC.

The V call is TRBV27, the J call TRBJ2-7; 13 bases align to TRBD2. The V gene end was trimmed by 5 bases and the J gene end by 0 bases; junction bases not matched to a gene: 13. Germline V gene sequence: CDR1 MNHEY, CDR2 SMNVEV (reference sequence). This CDR3 region has 19 residues. The CDR3 region has the DNA TGTGCCAGCAGTCCGTTATGGACTAGCGGGAGTTTCTTCTCCTACGAGCAGTACTTC. Protein product: CASSPLWTSGSFFSYEQYF.

This clone was picked up one time. This chain uses TRBV4-2 with TRBJ2-6; D is unresolved. V was cut by 1 base and J by 8 bases, with 12 bases left in between. The CDR3 consists of 15 residues. In germline, CDR1 is LGHNA, CDR2 YNFKEQ. CDR3 sequence: CASSQGALQPNVLTF. CDR3 DNA sequence: TGTGCCAGCAGCCAAGGGGCCCTCCAGCCCAACGTCCTGACTTTC.

This chain uses TRBV6-1 with TRBJ1-1, with a weak D call TRBD1 (5 bases). The CDR3 sequence is 14 residues long. Trimming pared 5 bases from V and 3 bases from J, leaving 13 bases between. Germline V gene data show CDR1 as MNHNS and CDR2 as SASEGT. CDR3 sequence reads: CASSFGGIYTEAFF. CDR3 in DNA: TGTGCCAGCAGTTTCGGGGGTATCTACACTGAAGCTTTCTTT.